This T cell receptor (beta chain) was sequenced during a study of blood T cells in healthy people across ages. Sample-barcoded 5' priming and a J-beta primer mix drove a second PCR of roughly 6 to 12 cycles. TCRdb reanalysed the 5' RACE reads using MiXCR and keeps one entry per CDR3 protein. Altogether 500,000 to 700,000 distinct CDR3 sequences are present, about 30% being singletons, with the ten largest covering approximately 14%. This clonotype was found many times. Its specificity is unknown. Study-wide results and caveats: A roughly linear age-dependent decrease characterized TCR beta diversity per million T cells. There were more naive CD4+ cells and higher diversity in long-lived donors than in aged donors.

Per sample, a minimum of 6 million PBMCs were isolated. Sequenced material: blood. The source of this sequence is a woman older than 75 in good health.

Written as DNA, the CDR3 is TGTGCCAGCAGCTTCAGTGTGACCAATGAGCAGTTCTTC. Its translation: CASSFSVTNEQFF. This chain uses TRBV7-9 with TRBJ2-1, with D uncertain. V was shortened by 3 bases and J by 6 bases, with 9 bases between the two germline ends. This CDR3 is built from 13 residues. Germline CDR1 reads SEHNR; CDR2 reads FQNEAQ (reference sequence).